Listed below are T cell receptor beta chains from one sample, sequenced in a study of human T cells and chemical hapten exposure. TCRdb fed the reads into MiXCR, producing one record per CDR3 protein. This sample has about 120,000 distinct CDR3 sequences, with 6.5% to 10% found just once. Material: whole blood. All receptors derive from a human donor in good health. Some clones in this sample may be carry-over from other donors' samples. CDR3s include the opening cysteine and the closing phenylalanine or tryptophan. The order of the fields is V gene, D gene, J gene, clone size, CDR3 protein, CDR3 DNA. A D gene is named only where the DNA matches it firmly. A row's size may be missing; if present it is once, few, many or a size class.

TRBV3-1	-	TRBJ2-3	once	CASSQGGGTDTQYF	TGTGCCAGCAGCCAAGGAGGGGGCACAGATACGCAGTATTTT
TRBV7-6	TRBD1	TRBJ2-7	-	CASSLYGPTGTASSYEQYF	TGTGCCAGCAGCCTTTATGGGCCGACCGGGACAGCGAGCTCCTACGAGCAGTACTTC
TRBV7-6	TRBD1	TRBJ1-4	-	CASSARTGSNEKLFF	TGTGCCAGCAGCGCCCGGACAGGTTCTAATGAAAAACTGTTTTTT
TRBV4-2	-	TRBJ1-1	many	CASSPPGQLNTEAFF	TGTGCCAGCAGCCCCCCGGGACAACTGAACACTGAAGCTTTCTTT
TRBV5-6	-	TRBJ1-1	-	CASSLGRAGSEAFF	TGTGCCAGCAGCTTGGGCAGGGCGGGTTCTGAAGCTTTCTTT
TRBV5-1	-	TRBJ2-6	many	CASSLVGSGANVLTF	TGCGCCAGCAGCTTGGTTGGGTCTGGGGCCAACGTCCTGACTTTC
TRBV6-5	-	TRBJ1-3	-	CASSSRAGSYSGNTIYF	TGTGCCAGCAGTTCCCGGGCGGGAAGCTACTCTGGAAACACCATATATTTT
TRBV6-6	TRBD1	TRBJ2-1	many	CASSRGQTYNEQFF	TGTGCCAGCAGTCGGGGACAGACATACAATGAGCAGTTCTTC
TRBV4-3	-	TRBJ2-3	-	CASSPSGFSITDTQYF	TGCGCCAGCAGCCCCTCAGGCTTCTCGATCACAGATACGCAGTATTTT
TRBV19	TRBD1	TRBJ1-4	few	CASSIGPTGTEKLFF	TGTGCCAGTAGTATAGGGCCGACAGGGACTGAAAAACTGTTTTTT
TRBV6-1	-	TRBJ1-5	-	CAAYSGVSNQPQHF	TGTGCCGCCTATTCAGGGGTGAGCAATCAGCCCCAGCATTTT